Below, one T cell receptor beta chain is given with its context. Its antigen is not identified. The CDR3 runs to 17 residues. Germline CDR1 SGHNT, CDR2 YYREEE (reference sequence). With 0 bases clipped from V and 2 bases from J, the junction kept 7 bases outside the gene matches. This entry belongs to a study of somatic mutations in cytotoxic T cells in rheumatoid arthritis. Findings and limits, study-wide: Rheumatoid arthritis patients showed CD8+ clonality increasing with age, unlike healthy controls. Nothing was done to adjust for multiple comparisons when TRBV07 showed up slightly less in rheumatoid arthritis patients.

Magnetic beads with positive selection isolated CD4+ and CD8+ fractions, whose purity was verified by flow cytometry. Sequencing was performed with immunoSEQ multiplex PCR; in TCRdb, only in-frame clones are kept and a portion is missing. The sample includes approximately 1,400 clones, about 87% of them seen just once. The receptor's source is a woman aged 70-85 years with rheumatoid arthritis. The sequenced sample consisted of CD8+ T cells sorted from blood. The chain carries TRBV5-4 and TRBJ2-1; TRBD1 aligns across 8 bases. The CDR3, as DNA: TGTGCCAGCAGCTTGGGGGGACAGGACCCCCCCTACAATGAGCAGTTCTTC. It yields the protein CASSLGGQDPPYNEQFF.